This passage covers 9 T cell receptor beta chains from one sample sequenced in a study of T cells in Graves' hyperthyroidism and ophthalmopathy. There were TCR beta CDR3 regions amplified from RNA transcripts. The TCR CDR3 first-round RT-PCR relied on the HTBI primer set. TCRdb used MiXCR to reprocess the multiplex PCR reads, holding one entry per CDR3 protein. Among about 500,000 distinct CDR3 sequences listed, approximately 15% were seen once. The sequenced sample was blood. The receptors derive from a woman under 30 with Graves' hyperthyroidism.

A note on this clonotype: This may come from a read error, since a much larger clone is one base off. The DNA of the CDR3 is TGTGCCAGCCGCTTAGGAGGTCGGCAGAGTGGCTACACCTTC. Its protein is CASRLGGRQSGYTF. The V call is TRBV7-9, the J call TRBJ1-2; D remains unclear. Germline CDR1 SEHNR, CDR2 FQNEAQ (reference sequence). The CDR3 has 14 amino acids.

At least ten counts were recorded for this clonotype. V and J are TRBV20-1 and TRBJ1-2; 9 positions agree with TRBD1. J was trimmed by 6 bases and V by 4 bases; bases with no gene match: 9. The germline CDR1 and CDR2 sequences are DFQATT and SNEGSKA (reference sequence). The CDR3 loop spans 14 amino acids. The CDR3 spells CSATPDRGNDGYTF. DNA for the CDR3: TGCAGTGCTACCCCGGACAGGGGAAATGATGGCTACACCTTC.

Many counts were recorded for this clonotype. J is TRBJ2-3 and V is TRBV30; 8 bases are shared with TRBD2. V was pared by 0 bases and J by 3 bases, with 5 bases of the junction left unmatched. This CDR3 region has 15 residues. Germline assignment: CDR1 GTSNPN and CDR2 SVGIG (reference sequence). The CDR3 spells CAWSVAGVSTDTQYF. As DNA, the CDR3 is TGTGCCTGGAGTGTAGCGGGAGTTAGTACAGATACGCAGTATTTT.

Ten or more counts support this clonotype. The CDR3 DNA reads TGTGCCAGCAGGTGGACAGCCGAGTCTGGAAACACCATATATTTT. Translated: CASRWTAESGNTIYF. V usage is TRBV12-3 or TRBV12-4 and J usage is TRBJ1-3; perhaps TRBD1 as D (6 bases). This CDR3 has 15 residues. V lost 6 bases, J lost 1 base, and 13 bases lay in between.

This clonotype has at least ten counts. This chain links TRBV9 with TRBJ1-2; 11 nucleotides line up with TRBD1. After removal of 3 bases from V and 3 bases from J, the junction contained 4 bases not matched to a gene. CDR3 length: 15 residues. Germline values: CDR1 SGDLS, CDR2 YYNGEE. The chain's CDR3 is CASSGGTGGHYGYTF. The CDR3 DNA sequence: TGTGCCAGCAGCGGGGGGACAGGGGGACACTATGGCTACACCTTC.

At least ten counts were recorded for this clonotype. The V call is TRBV18, the J call TRBJ1-6, with D perhaps matching TRBD1 (6 bases). This CDR3 has 15 residues. Trimming cost V 2 bases and J 5 bases, with 10 bases left between them. In germline, CDR1 is KGHSH, CDR2 LQKENI. The CDR3 is CASSPGGYDNSPLHF. The CDR3 nucleotides are TGTGCCAGCTCACCAGGGGGCTATGATAATTCACCCCTCCACTTT.

For this clonotype: A read error is possible here, since a much larger clone lies one base away. This chain uses TRBV7-3 with TRBJ2-1; the D is unclear. The CDR3 totals 13 residues. V lost 6 bases to trimming and J lost 9 bases, with 15 bases between them. The germline CDR1 and CDR2 sequences are SGHTA and FQGTGA. In nucleotides, the CDR3 is TGTGCCAGCAGTTTTACGGCAGAAGGTGAGCAGTTCTTC. Residues: CASSFTAEGEQFF.

This clonotype was recorded only once. The rearrangement links TRBV20-1 to TRBJ2-7; 9 nucleotides align to TRBD2. The CDR3 runs 15 residues. J lost 4 bases, V lost 5 bases, and 12 bases had no gene match. Germline CDR1 and CDR2: DFQATT and SNEGSKA (reference sequence). The CDR3 here is CSAYPLTSGSYEQYF. The CDR3 bases are TGCAGTGCTTATCCCCTGACTAGCGGCAGTTACGAGCAGTACTTC.

This clonotype was detected ten times or more. J is TRBJ2-5 and V is TRBV20-1; D gene ambiguous. With 6 bases removed from V and 0 bases from J, the gap between germline ends came to 5 bases. The V gene's germline CDR1 is DFQATT and CDR2 SNEGSKA (reference sequence). CDR3 size: 11 residues. CDR3 protein: CSAGHQETQYF. The DNA of the CDR3 is TGCAGTGCCGGGCACCAAGAGACCCAGTACTTC.